The TCR beta chain under discussion was sequenced for a study of blood T cell repertoires in COVID-19. Trimming pared 4 bases from V and 4 bases from J, leaving 8 bases between. Per the germline V gene, CDR1 is KGHSH and CDR2 is LQKENI. This CDR3 comprises 12 residues. Profiled with immunoSEQ multiplex PCR; TCRdb holds only in-frame clones, not every one. This sample yields about 52,000 clones, of which 85% to 90% are seen a single time; 7% to 9% belongs to the top ten. The rearrangement uses TRBV18 and TRBJ2-7, with D perhaps TRBD2 (6 bases). The TCR comes from a man older than 75 with active or convalescent COVID-19. Sequencing input: peripheral blood. The CDR3 loop reads CASSRDLYEQYF. Written as DNA, the CDR3 is TGTGCCAGCTCACGGGACTTATACGAGCAGTACTTC.